This TCR beta chain was recorded in a study of cytomegalovirus exposure and HLA in healthy donors. The PCR ran on 60 Vbeta and 13 Jbeta primers. The repertoire was sequenced with immunoSEQ multiplex PCR; TCRdb's copy has only in-frame clones and lacks some. The repertoire holds approximately 300,000 clones, with 84% as singletons. The CDR3 length is 15 residues. Trimming removed 0 bases at V and 3 bases at J, with 12 bases between. Germline V gene lookup returns CDR1 ENHRY and CDR2 SYGVKD. Study-wide results and limits: According to the study, around 150 TCR beta chains were cytomegalovirus-associated. A few chains tied to CMV proved CMV antigen-specific in vitro. Researchers reported from a later analysis that most CMV-associated TCR beta chains appeared HLA-restricted. Later analysis identified a missense DCLRE1C variant that was linked to TCR beta V- and J-gene trimming.

In regard to this clone: Antigen unknown.

V is TRBV10-3 and J is TRBJ2-7; tentative D call: TRBD1 (6 bases). Sequences were obtained from PBMCs. This clonotype originated in a middle-aged woman in good health and CMV-seropositive. The CDR3 loop is CAISESYRVYYEQYF. CDR3 in DNA: TGTGCCATCAGTGAGTCGTACAGGGTGTACTACGAGCAGTACTTC.